The next 5 T cell receptor beta chains were all read from a single sample in a study. TCRdb reprocessed the 5' RACE reads via MiXCR and lists one record per CDR3 protein. The sample includes about 50,000 distinct CDR3 sequences, 15% to 20% of them seen just once. Sequencing input: naive CD4+ T cells sorted from blood. Subset in this sample: naive CD4+ T cells, CD4+CD45RA+CD25-. These receptors were collected from a female donor with breast cancer.

By sample share, this clonotype is medium-sized. Germline and junction disagree at one end, which may indicate a read error. This chain links TRBV29-1 with TRBJ2-3; tentative D call: TRBD1 (7 bases). Germline assignment: CDR1 SQVTM and CDR2 ANQGSEA. CDR3 length equals 14 residues. DNA of the CDR3: TGCAGCGTCGAAGGGGGCGCGGGGACAGATACGCAGTATTTT. Translating gives CSVEGGAGTDTQYF.

The table lists this clonotype with a few counts. The chain links TRBV7-2 to TRBJ2-1, with D tentatively TRBD2 (5 bases). V gave up 5 bases and J gave up 6 bases, with 17 bases separating them. Looked up from germline, CDR1 is SGHTA and CDR2 is FQGNSA. The CDR3 covers 15 residues. The CDR3 loop is CASSPLSGRPNEQFF. CDR3 bases: TGTGCCAGCAGCCCCTTGAGCGGCCGACCCAATGAGCAGTTCTTC.

This chain uses TRBV7-9 with TRBJ1-1, with 8 bases fitting TRBD1. CDR1 SEHNR and CDR2 FQNEAQ come from the germline V gene (reference sequence). V lost 4 bases to trimming and J lost 8 bases; unmatched junction nucleotides: 12. This CDR3 comprises 15 residues. CDR3: CASSSPGQGAWEAFF. The CDR3 DNA is TGTGCCAGCAGCTCTCCTGGACAGGGAGCGTGGGAAGCTTTCTTT.

This sequence joins TRBV20-1 and TRBJ1-1; no clear D gene. Trimming stripped 4 bases from V and 1 base from J, with 10 bases between. The CDR3 sequence is 13 residues long. Germline loops: CDR1 DFQATT, CDR2 SNEGSKA (reference sequence). The CDR3 sequence is CSANNWGNTEAFF. The DNA for the CDR3 is TGCAGTGCTAACAATTGGGGGAACACTGAAGCTTTCTTT.

This clonotype qualifies as medium-sized. The chain links TRBV20-1 to TRBJ2-7, with TRBD1 identical over 8 bases. Per the germline V gene, CDR1 is DFQATT and CDR2 is SNEGSKA (reference sequence). The junction had 4 bases not matched to a gene; V was cut back by 7 bases and J by 2 bases. The CDR3 is made up of 12 amino acids. Here the CDR3 DNA reads TGCAGTGTGACAGGGGCGACCTACGAGCAGTACTTC. Residues: CSVTGATYEQYF.